The 21 T cell receptor beta chains below were found in one sample sequenced in a study of T cells in Graves' hyperthyroidism and ophthalmopathy. TCR beta CDR3 regions were amplified from RNA transcripts. Initially, a first-round RT-PCR of the TCR CDR3 employed the HTBI primer set. TCRdb reprocessed the multiplex PCR reads via MiXCR and lists one record per CDR3 protein. This sample has a few hundred thousand distinct CDR3 sequences, with roughly 18% found just once. Specimen: blood. The source is a man aged 35 to 55 with Graves' hyperthyroidism.

This clonotype came up many times. The chain links TRBV29-1 to TRBJ1-2; D gene unclear. V was pared by 6 bases and J by 5 bases, with 22 bases between. The CDR3 is 15 amino acids. CDR1 and CDR2 (germline): SQVTM, ANQGSEA. The CDR3 reads CSVPWAGRAEYGYTF. In DNA, the CDR3 is TGCAGCGTCCCCTGGGCGGGGAGGGCGGAGTATGGCTACACCTTC. Complete variable domain (other parts from reference TRBV29-1 and TRBJ1-2): SAVISQKPSRDICQRGTSLTIQCQVDSQVTMMFWYRQQPGQSLTLIATANQGSEATYESGFVIDKFPISRPNLTFSTLTVSNMSPEDSSIYLCSVPWAGRAEYGYTFGSGTRLTVV.

With respect to this clonotype: A junction end diverges from the germline sequence, so it may reflect a read error. The chain combines TRBV18 with TRBJ1-1, with 8 bases identical to TRBD1. Looked up from germline, CDR1 is KGHSH and CDR2 is LQKENI. The length of the CDR3 is 15 residues. CDR3 DNA: TGTGCCAGCTCACCACACAGGGGGAGGGACACTGAAGCTCTCTTT. It yields the protein CASSPHRGRDTEALF. Variable domain in full (rest from reference TRBV18 and TRBJ1-1): NAGVMQNPRHLVRRRGQEARLRCSPMKGHSHVYWYRQLPEEGLKFMVYLQKENIIDESGMPKERFSAEFPKEGPSILRIQQVVRGDSAAYFCASSPHRGRDTEALFGQGTRLTVV.

This clonotype was detected ten times or more. The chain uses TRBV20-1 and TRBJ1-5; the match to TRBD1 covers 10 bases. The junction had 6 bases not matched to a gene; V was cut back by 3 bases and J by 4 bases. Germline CDR1 reads DFQATT; CDR2 reads SNEGSKA (reference sequence). This CDR3 is built from 15 residues. CDR3 protein: CSASRDRGPNQPQHF. CDR3 bases: TGCAGTGCTAGCCGGGACAGGGGTCCAAATCAGCCCCAGCATTTT.

This clonotype was seen more than once but under ten times. Since no conserved phenylalanine or tryptophan closes the CDR3, a read error is the likely cause. V and J are TRBV5-6 and TRBJ2-1; possibly TRBD2 for D (6 bases). Germline CDR1 is SGHDT and CDR2 is YYEEEE. This CDR3 has 15 amino acids. V was shortened by 0 bases and J by 2 bases, with 9 bases between the two germline ends. CDR3 nucleotides: TGTGCCAGCAGCTTGGGGGGCGGGGCCTACAATGAGCAGTTCTCC. Translation: CASSLGGGAYNEQFS.

This clonotype has more than one count but fewer than ten. The chain combines TRBV19 with TRBJ2-7, with D unresolved. Per germline, CDR1 LNHDA and CDR2 SQIVND (reference sequence). Between the trimmed V and J ends, which lost 4 bases and 6 bases, there was a span of 13 bases. The CDR3 spans 13 residues. The CDR3 region has the DNA TGTGCCAGTAGTACTACGCCGGGCGGCGAGCAGTACTTC. Encoded protein: CASSTTPGGEQYF. The whole variable domain, remainder taken from reference TRBV19 and TRBJ2-7, is DGGITQSPKYLFRKEGQNVTLSCEQNLNHDAMYWYRQDPGQGLRLIYYSQIVNDFQKGDIAEGYSVSREKKESFPLTVTSAQKNPTAFYLCASSTTPGGEQYFGPGTRLTVT.

In its sample, this clonotype ranks as medium-sized. This sequence joins TRBV2 and TRBJ2-2; TRBD2 matches at 8 bases. The CDR3 contains 17 residues. V shed 7 bases and J 0 bases; nucleotides not matched to a gene: 10. CDR1 and CDR2 (germline): SNHLY, FYNNEI. DNA of the CDR3: TGTGCCAGCACCCTACCCTCAGCGGGGGCGAACACCGGGGAGCTGTTTTTT. The encoded protein is CASTLPSAGANTGELFF.

This clonotype was seen only a few times. This rearrangement joins TRBV6-1 to TRBJ2-7, with D unresolved. The CDR3 consists of 14 residues. The germline V gene has CDR1 MNHNS and CDR2 SASEGT. The V gene lost 8 bases and the J gene lost 4 bases, with 18 bases spanning the gap. The CDR3 reads CASRTGRKTYEQYF. The CDR3 DNA is TGTGCCAGCCGGACGGGCAGAAAAACTTACGAGCAGTACTTC.

This clonotype was observed a handful of times. This chain links TRBV4-3 with TRBJ1-5; TRBD1 is a possible D gene (5 bases). Germline lookup yields CDR1 LGHNA and CDR2 YSLEER. The CDR3 loop spans 19 amino acids. V was shortened by 0 bases and J by 1 base, with 19 bases between the two germline ends. The CDR3 sequence is CASSQDFGRFGASNQPQHF. In DNA form, the CDR3 reads TGCGCCAGCAGCCAAGATTTCGGACGGTTCGGGGCAAGCAATCAGCCCCAGCATTTT.

Of note for this clonotype: A read error may be the cause here, since a much bigger clone is one base away. DNA for the CDR3: TGTGCCAGCAGCCAGGGACAAGGGACCCAGTACTTC. Translated, it gives CASSQGQGTQYF. V usage is TRBV3-1 and J usage is TRBJ2-5; perhaps TRBD1 as D (6 bases). Germline V gives CDR1 LGHDT, CDR2 YNNKEL (reference sequence). CDR3 length equals 12 residues.

This clonotype was seen repeatedly, ten times or more. This chain connects TRBV5-5 to TRBJ2-7, with D maybe TRBD2 (5 bases). The CDR3 has 15 residues. The V and J ends lost 5 bases and 0 bases respectively, with 15 bases between them. CDR1 is SGHKS, CDR2 YYEKEE, per germline (reference sequence). The CDR3 nucleotides are TGTGCCAGCAGTCCGAGCGGACGGAACTCCTACGAGCAGTACTTC. Amino acid sequence: CASSPSGRNSYEQYF.

There are many counts of this clonotype. J is TRBJ2-1 and V is TRBV5-1; TRBD1 agrees at 9 bases. The CDR3 length is 15 residues. The germline V gene encodes CDR1 SGHRS and CDR2 YFSETQ. J gave up 8 bases and V 5 bases, and 11 bases lay outside the gene matches. The CDR3 sequence: CASRRTGGAVDEQFF. The CDR3 coding sequence is TGCGCCAGCAGGCGCACAGGGGGCGCCGTCGATGAGCAGTTCTTC.

This clonotype was found many times. The chain carries TRBV7-8 and TRBJ2-2; 7 positions agree with TRBD1. J gave up 2 bases and V 0 bases, and 9 bases lay outside the gene matches. Germline lookup yields CDR1 SGHVS and CDR2 FQNEAQ. The CDR3 loop spans 18 amino acids. The CDR3, as DNA: TGTGCCAGCAGCTTAGCTAGGGACAGACAAGCTAACACCGGGGAGCTGTTTTTT. Amino acids: CASSLARDRQANTGELFF.

The V and J genes are TRBV11-2 and TRBJ2-3; D is uncertain. The germline V and J ends were trimmed by 1 base and 2 bases, with 7 bases remaining between them. Germline lookup yields CDR1 SGHAT and CDR2 FQNNGV. CDR3 length equals 14 residues. CDR3 in amino acids: CASSLVVLTDTQYF. As DNA, the CDR3 is TGTGCCAGCAGCTTAGTTGTACTCACAGATACGCAGTATTTT.

This clonotype was detected many times. The chain combines TRBV12-3 or TRBV12-4 with TRBJ1-1; 9 bases map to TRBD1. CDR3 length: 14 amino acids. Trimming took 3 bases from V and 6 from J; bases not matched to a gene: 5. In nucleotides, the CDR3 is TGTGCCAGCAGTTTGGGACAGGGTTTCGCTGAAGCTTTCTTT. As protein: CASSLGQGFAEAFF.

The table lists this clonotype with a few counts. The rearrangement links TRBV5-5 to TRBJ1-4; D is possibly TRBD1 (6 bases). V lost 0 bases, J lost 4 bases, and 10 bases lay in between. The CDR3 consists of 15 residues. CDR1 and CDR2 from the germline V gene are SGHKS and YYEKEE (reference sequence). The CDR3 sequence: CASSLGGGHNEKLFF. The CDR3, as DNA: TGTGCCAGCAGCTTGGGAGGGGGGCATAATGAAAAACTGTTTTTT.

This clonotype was observed at least ten times. The chain is built from TRBV6-1 and TRBJ2-1, with TRBD1 as a possible D gene (5 bases). Trimming stripped 2 bases from V and 5 bases from J, with 7 bases between. Germline V CDR1 and CDR2: MNHNS, SASEGT. CDR3 length equals 13 residues. The CDR3 protein is CASSELDNNEQFF. The CDR3 DNA sequence: TGTGCCAGCAGTGAACTGGACAACAATGAGCAGTTCTTC.

This clonotype has at least ten counts. This CDR3 reads CAWDPVSGTATNEKLFF. The CDR3 DNA reads as TGTGCCTGGGACCCAGTGAGTGGAACCGCAACTAATGAAAAACTGTTTTTT. The chain uses TRBV30 and TRBJ1-4, with no clear D. CDR1 GTSNPN and CDR2 SVGIG come from the germline V gene (reference sequence). The CDR3 is 17 amino acids. Trimming left V 5 bases short and J 0 bases short, with 19 bases between.

This clonotype was seen ten or more times. This CDR3 is CASSPGQYNEQFF. For the CDR3, the DNA is TGTGCCAGCTCACCGGGACAATACAATGAGCAGTTCTTC. The chain combines TRBV18 with TRBJ2-1; D is perhaps TRBD1 (6 bases). CDR1 is KGHSH, CDR2 LQKENI, per germline. Trimming cost V 3 bases and J 4 bases, with 7 bases left between them. The CDR3 has 13 residues. Full variable domain (outside the CDR3, taken from reference TRBV18 and TRBJ2-1): NAGVMQNPRHLVRRRGQEARLRCSPMKGHSHVYWYRQLPEEGLKFMVYLQKENIIDESGMPKERFSAEFPKEGPSILRIQQVVRGDSAAYFCASSPGQYNEQFFGPGTRLTVL.

There are many counts of this clonotype. The chain links TRBV30 to TRBJ1-5, with TRBD1 matching 11 bases. This CDR3 spans 14 amino acids. V dropped 4 bases and J dropped 6; count of bases not matched to a gene: 5. CDR1 and CDR2 (germline): GTSNPN, SVGIG (reference sequence). CDR3 bases: TGTGCCTGGATGGGGACAGGGGGAGGTCAGCCCCAGCATTTT. It yields the protein CAWMGTGGGQPQHF. Filled out from reference TRBV30 and TRBJ1-5, the complete variable domain reads SQTIHQWPATLVQPVGSPLSLECTVEGTSNPNLYWYRQAAGRGLQLLFYSVGIGQISSEVPQNLSASRPQDRQFILSSKKLLLSDSGFYLCAWMGTGGGQPQHFGDGTRLSIL.

The chain employs TRBV6-2 or TRBV6-3 and TRBJ2-3; 9 bases agree with TRBD2. J was trimmed by 5 bases and V by 7 bases; bases with no gene match: 10. The CDR3 sequence is 15 residues long. CDR1 and CDR2 from the germline V gene are MNHEY and SVGEGT. CDR3 in DNA: TGTGCCAGCACCCCCTCAGCGGGGGGCGGAGATACGCAGTATTTT. Its protein is CASTPSAGGGDTQYF.

Many counts were recorded for this clonotype. This chain connects TRBV7-2 to TRBJ1-1, with 12 bases lining up with TRBD1. The CDR3 totals 18 residues. Germline V gene sequence: CDR1 SGHTA, CDR2 FQGNSA. V dropped 5 bases and J dropped 0; count of bases not matched to a gene: 10. For the CDR3, the DNA is TGTGCCAGCAGCCCGCGGACCCGGGACAGGGGGCTGAACACTGAAGCTTTCTTT. It specifies CASSPRTRDRGLNTEAFF.